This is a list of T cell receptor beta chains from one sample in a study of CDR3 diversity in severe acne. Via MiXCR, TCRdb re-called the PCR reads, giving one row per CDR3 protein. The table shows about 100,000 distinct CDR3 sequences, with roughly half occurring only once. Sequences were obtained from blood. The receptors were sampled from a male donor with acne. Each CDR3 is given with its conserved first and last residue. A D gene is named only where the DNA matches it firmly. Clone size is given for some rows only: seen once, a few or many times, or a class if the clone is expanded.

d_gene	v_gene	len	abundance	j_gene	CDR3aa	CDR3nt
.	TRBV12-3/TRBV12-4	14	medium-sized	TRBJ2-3	CASSFGGYTDTQYF	TGTGCCAGCAGTTTCGGAGGGTACACAGATACGCAGTATTTT
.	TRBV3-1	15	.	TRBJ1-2	CASSQDGGTLYGYTF	TGTGCCAGCAGCCAAGATGGAGGGACCCTCTATGGCTACACCTTC
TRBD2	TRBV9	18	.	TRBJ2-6	CASSQGLAGGAGANVLTF	TGTGCCAGCAGCCAAGGTCTAGCGGGAGGGGCTGGGGCCAACGTCCTGACTTTC
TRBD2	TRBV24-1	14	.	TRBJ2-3	CATRPSGSSDTQYF	TGTGCCACCAGGCCTAGCGGGAGTAGTGATACGCAGTATTTT
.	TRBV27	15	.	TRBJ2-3	CASSLGNPQIDTQYF	TGTGCCAGCAGTTTAGGGAACCCCCAAATCGATACGCAGTATTTT
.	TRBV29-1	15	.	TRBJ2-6	CSVEEQLGGANVLTF	TGCAGCGTTGAGGAACAATTGGGCGGGGCCAACGTCCTGACTTTC
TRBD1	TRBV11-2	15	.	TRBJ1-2	CASSLEGTVGYGYTF	TGTGCCAGCAGCTTAGAAGGGACAGTGGGTTATGGCTACACCTTC
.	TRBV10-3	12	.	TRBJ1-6	CAISGTAFPLHF	TGTGCCATCAGTGGGACAGCCTTCCCCCTCCACTTT
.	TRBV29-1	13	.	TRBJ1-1	CSVGDRRVTEASF	TGCAGCGTTGGAGACAGGCGGGTCACTGAAGCTTCCTTT
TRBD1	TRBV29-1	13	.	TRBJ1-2	CSIGDRVDYGYTF	TGCAGCATTGGGGACAGGGTGGACTATGGCTACACCTTC
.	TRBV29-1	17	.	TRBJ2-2	CSVEDAQGPRGIGELFF	TGCAGCGTTGAAGACGCCCAGGGGCCCAGAGGTATCGGGGAGCTGTTTTTT
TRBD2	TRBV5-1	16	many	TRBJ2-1	CASSPPRLADYNEQFF	TGCGCCAGCAGCCCCCCACGACTAGCGGACTACAATGAGCAGTTCTTC
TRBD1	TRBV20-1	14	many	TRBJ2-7	CSARGGDRVTEQYF	TGCAGTGCTAGAGGGGGGGACAGGGTAACCGAGCAGTACTTC
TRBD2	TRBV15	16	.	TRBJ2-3	CATSREREGQTDTQYF	TGTGCCACCAGCAGAGAGCGGGAGGGCCAAACAGATACGCAGTATTTT
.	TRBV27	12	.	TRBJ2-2	CASRTVGGELFF	TGTGCCAGCAGGACGGTGGGAGGGGAGCTGTTTTTT
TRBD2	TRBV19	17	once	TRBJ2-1	CASGDGTSGRSYNEQFF	TGTGCCAGCGGGGATGGGACTAGCGGGAGGTCCTACAATGAGCAGTTCTTC